This T cell receptor (beta chain) was observed in a study of vaccination and CD4 T cells after COVID-19. Overall study: Nasal swab PCR had shown SARS-CoV-2 positivity in the convalescent patients (roughly 10 mild cases, one severe case).

Indicated treatment: approximately 11-day PBMC culture with coronavirus spike peptide pools or control peptides (ViraFEST assay). Germline values: CDR1 SEHNR, CDR2 FQNEAQ (reference sequence). The CDR3 sequence is 11 residues long. Trimming took 6 bases from V and 7 from J; bases not matched to a gene: 2. Sequencing of DNA taken from cultured CD4+ T cells relied on the Oncomine TCR Beta short-read assay. A single record per CDR3 protein comes from TCRdb applying MiXCR to the PCR reads. The sample lists roughly 9,900 distinct CDR3 sequences; under 70% were seen once. On this clonotype: Its antigen is not known.

The chain joins TRBV7-9 to TRBJ2-5, with 7 bases fitting TRBD2. Sequencing was done on a sample of CD4+ T cells from blood, cultured in vitro. The source of this sequence is a human donor who had recovered from COVID-19. This chain's CDR3 is CASRGEGTQYF. For the CDR3, the DNA is TGTGCCAGCAGAGGGGAGGGGACCCAGTACTTC.